This TCR beta chain is drawn from a study of blood T cell repertoires in COVID-19. Study overall: COVID-19 samples, acute and convalescent, were from the United States, Italy and Spain.

Trimming cost V 10 bases and J 3 bases, with 18 bases left between them. CDR3 length: 14 residues. Germline lookup yields CDR1 MDHEN and CDR2 SYDVKM. The assay was immunoSEQ multiplex PCR, and TCRdb's table has in-frame clones only and misses some. This table holds about 250,000 clones, 88% found once. Those who participated ranged in age from about 18 to 89 years and resided in around 22 US areas. Participants had their cohort set by participant-reported clinical history. Each recovered donor of Cohort 3 presented with two negative PCRs, clearance, or symptom resolution. The J gene is TRBJ2-5, the V gene TRBV28; D might be TRBD1 or TRBD2, each matching 6 bases. The sequenced sample consisted of PBMCs or T cells enriched from blood (not recorded which). The sequence came from a woman between 45 and 60 years old who had recovered from COVID-19. The CDR3, as DNA: TGTGCCACCAGGGGAAGACCGGGGGAAGAGACCCAGTACTTC. It encodes CATRGRPGEETQYF.